This TCR beta chain was sequenced in a study of blood T cell repertoires in COVID-19. Study background: COVID-19 samples, acute and convalescent, were from the United States, Italy and Spain.

Measured with immunoSEQ multiplex PCR; TCRdb has only the in-frame clones, and not every one. The sample holds roughly 400,000 clones, less than 95% seen once. V dropped 4 bases and J dropped 6 bases, with 10 bases sitting between them. Germline V gene lookup returns CDR1 SGHNT and CDR2 YYREEE (reference sequence). This CDR3 spans 13 amino acids. J is TRBJ1-4 and V is TRBV5-4, with a tentative D call TRBD1 (5 bases). The sample taken for sequencing was PBMCs or T cells enriched from blood (not recorded which). This receptor was identified in a man between 18 and 35 years old who had recovered from COVID-19. In DNA, the CDR3 is TGTGCCAGCAGCCCCCAGACAGATGAAAAACTGTTTTTT. Its translation is CASSPQTDEKLFF.